Listed below are T cell receptor beta chains from one sample, sequenced in a study of cytomegalovirus exposure and HLA in healthy donors. TCRdb's copy holds only in-frame clones and misses some; the assay was immunoSEQ multiplex PCR. The table records about 190,000 clones, around four fifths of them present only once. The sample consisted of PBMCs. All receptors come from a man aged 40-49 years in good health and CMV-seropositive. The CDR3 runs from the conserved cysteine through the conserved F or W. A D gene is named only where the DNA matches it firmly. Clone size appears in some rows only: once, few, many, or a class for an expanded clone.

NA	TRBD1	TRBV13	CASSQFTGAPYEQYF
NA	TRBD1	TRBV30	CAWSTTGVLGTQYF
NA	NA	TRBV5-5	CASSFGGKNTGELFF
NA	NA	TRBV5-1	CASSPLAASGANGLTF
NA	NA	TRBV19	CASSIGGGSTDTQYF
NA	NA	TRBV9	CASSVDSSTDTQYF
NA	NA	TRBV9	CASSVGPGTRKGDTQYF
NA	NA	TRBV6-5	CASSYSYTLGQTEAFF
few	NA	TRBV5-1	CASRYGEDTGELFF
NA	TRBD1	TRBV19	CASRGQATYEQYF
NA	NA	TRBV19	CASSHPSGGASDQPQHF
few	TRBD2	TRBV6-1	CASSSLAGVGEQYF
NA	TRBD2	TRBV4-3	CASSQGLAGTYEQYF
NA	NA	TRBV28	CASSFSPSSYEQYF
NA	TRBD1	TRBV7-2	CASSLVGTGKYGYTF
NA	NA	TRBV27	CASTGVLDEQYF
once	TRBD2	TRBV7-9	CASNSWTSGIRNEQFF
NA	NA	TRBV7-3	CASSFPSDTQYF
few	NA	TRBV11-2	CASSLDRGGRRNEQYF
NA	NA	TRBV7-9	CASSPDMAGNTIYF
NA	TRBD2	TRBV7-6	CASSLDAGGYEQYF
NA	NA	TRBV10-3	CAILNSTSGNTIYF
few	TRBD1	TRBV18	CASSPPSRTGTNTGELFF
once	TRBD1	TRBV5-1	CASSSNGQVGEKLFF
NA	TRBD1	TRBV7-9	CASSLAGTGNEKLFF
NA	NA	TRBV18	CASSPGQNEKLFF
NA	TRBD2	TRBV29-1	CSVAGGRAPKNSQYF
NA	TRBD1	TRBV6-1	CASSKYRGGSTEAFF
NA	NA	TRBV6-1	CASSAPPDRVNTEAFF
NA	TRBD1	TRBV10-3	CAISPGTATDQPQHF
NA	TRBD1	TRBV15	CATSRTDRANTEAFF
NA	TRBD1	TRBV5-1	CASSLATGVETQYF
NA	TRBD1	TRBV5-1	CASSLQGGYGYTF
NA	NA	TRBV11-2	CASSLTEPDYEQYF
NA	NA	TRBV20-1	CRVAGGYTF
NA	TRBD1	TRBV6-1	CASSEARGTGAYEQYF
once	NA	TRBV27	CASSFQGMGGYTF
NA	TRBD1	TRBV2	CASTTGGGSNRAFF
NA	TRBD1	TRBV2	CASTGQAPYGYTF
NA	NA	TRBV21-1	CASIYTGFNEKLFF
NA	TRBD1	TRBV7-8	CASSLATTGQISGNTIYF
once	TRBD1	TRBV27	CASSPLSGGSAEAFF
NA	NA	TRBV18	CASSPSGTPTYEQYF
once	TRBD2	TRBV9	CASSPREGTGELFF
NA	NA	TRBV29-1	CSVTGEYYGYTF
NA	TRBD2	TRBV5-1	CASSFGTSGRGTGELFF
NA	NA	TRBV6-5	CASSSISADTQYF
NA	TRBD1	TRBV27	CASSSWTGGGSGGYTF
NA	NA	TRBV11-2	CASSLGYKGQAQETQYF
NA	NA	TRBV6-5	CASSLTVNTEAFF
few	NA	TRBV6-6	CASSLDAGSGSGPQHF
NA	TRBD1	TRBV6-6	CASSPVNRGSETQYF
NA	TRBD2	TRBV4-2	CASSQEGSGIYEQYF
NA	NA	TRBV11-2	CASTQDYYGYTF
few	NA	TRBV21-1	CASSKGRSEDTGELFF